This TCR beta chain was captured in a study of T cells in Graves' hyperthyroidism and ophthalmopathy. This clonotype was seen many times. The V gene's germline CDR1 is SGHVS and CDR2 FQNEAQ. The CDR3 is 16 amino acids. Between the trimmed V and J ends, which lost 5 bases and 8 bases, there was a span of 21 bases. RNA transcripts were the template for amplifying TCR beta CDR3 regions. The TCR CDR3 was amplified in a first-round RT-PCR using the HTBI primer set. One entry per CDR3 protein results from TCRdb running MiXCR on the multiplex PCR reads. The sample includes around 400,000 distinct CDR3 sequences, about a sixth seen only once; the top ten take roughly 25%.

What was sequenced was blood. The clonotype originates from a woman under 30 with Graves' hyperthyroidism that later progressed to Graves' ophthalmopathy. The V gene is TRBV7-8, the J gene TRBJ1-4, with a possible D match to TRBD1 (6 bases). The CDR3 here is CASSPIWGARWEKLFF. As DNA, the CDR3 is TGTGCCAGCAGCCCCATATGGGGGGCGAGGTGGGAAAAACTGTTTTTT.